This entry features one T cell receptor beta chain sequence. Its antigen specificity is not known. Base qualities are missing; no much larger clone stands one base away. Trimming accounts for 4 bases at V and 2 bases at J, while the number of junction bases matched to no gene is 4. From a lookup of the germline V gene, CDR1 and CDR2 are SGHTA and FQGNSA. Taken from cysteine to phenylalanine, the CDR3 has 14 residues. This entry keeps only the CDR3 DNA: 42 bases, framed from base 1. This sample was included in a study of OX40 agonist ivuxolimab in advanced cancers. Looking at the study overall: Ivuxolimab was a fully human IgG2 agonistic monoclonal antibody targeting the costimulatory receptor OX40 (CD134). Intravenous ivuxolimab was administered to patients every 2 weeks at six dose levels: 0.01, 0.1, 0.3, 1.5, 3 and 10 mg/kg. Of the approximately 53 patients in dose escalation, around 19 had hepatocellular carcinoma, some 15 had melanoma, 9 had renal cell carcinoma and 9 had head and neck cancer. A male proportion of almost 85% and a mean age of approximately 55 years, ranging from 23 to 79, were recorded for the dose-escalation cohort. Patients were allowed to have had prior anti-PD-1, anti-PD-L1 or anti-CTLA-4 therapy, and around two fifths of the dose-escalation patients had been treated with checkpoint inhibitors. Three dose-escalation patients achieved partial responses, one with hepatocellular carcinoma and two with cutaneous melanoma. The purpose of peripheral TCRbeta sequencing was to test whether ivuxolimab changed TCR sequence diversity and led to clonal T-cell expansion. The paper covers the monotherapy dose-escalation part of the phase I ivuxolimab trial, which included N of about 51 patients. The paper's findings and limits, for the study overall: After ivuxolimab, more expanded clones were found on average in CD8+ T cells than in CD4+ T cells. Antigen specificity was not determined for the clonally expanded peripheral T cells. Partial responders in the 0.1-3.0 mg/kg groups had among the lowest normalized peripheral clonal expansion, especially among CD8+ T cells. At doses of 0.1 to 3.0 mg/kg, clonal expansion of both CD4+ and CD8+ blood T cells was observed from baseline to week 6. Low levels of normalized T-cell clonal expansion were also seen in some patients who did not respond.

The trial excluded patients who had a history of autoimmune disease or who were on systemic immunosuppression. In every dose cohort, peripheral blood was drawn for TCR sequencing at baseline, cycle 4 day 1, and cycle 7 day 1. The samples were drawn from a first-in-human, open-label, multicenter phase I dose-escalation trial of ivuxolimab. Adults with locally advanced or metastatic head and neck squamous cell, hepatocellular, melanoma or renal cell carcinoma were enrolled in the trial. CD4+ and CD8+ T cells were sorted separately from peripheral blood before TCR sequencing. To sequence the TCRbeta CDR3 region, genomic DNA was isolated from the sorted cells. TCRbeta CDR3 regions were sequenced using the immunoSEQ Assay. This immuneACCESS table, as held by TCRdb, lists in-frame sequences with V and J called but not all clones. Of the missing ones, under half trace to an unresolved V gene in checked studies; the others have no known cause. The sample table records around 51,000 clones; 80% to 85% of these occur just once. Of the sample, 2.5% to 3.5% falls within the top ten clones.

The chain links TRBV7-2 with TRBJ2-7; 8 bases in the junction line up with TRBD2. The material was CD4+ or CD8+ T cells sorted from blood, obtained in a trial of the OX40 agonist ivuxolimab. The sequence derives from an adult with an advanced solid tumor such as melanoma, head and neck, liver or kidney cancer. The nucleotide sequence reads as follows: TGTGCCAGCAGCTCCGGGACTAGGCCCTACGAGCAGTACTTC. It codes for CASSSGTRPYEQYF.